What follows are 18 T cell receptor beta chains derived from one specimen sequenced in a study of monozygotic twins with inflammatory bowel disease. With the 5' RACE reads reprocessed, TCRdb shows one record per CDR3 protein and no DNA. This sample's clone table lists about 330,000 distinct CDR3 sequences. The sequenced material came from blood. The receptors were gathered from a human donor with ulcerative colitis or Crohn's disease, or a healthy co-twin of an affected twin (not recorded which).

The chain uses TRBV14 and TRBJ1-1. The CDR3 runs to 14 residues. Looked up from germline, CDR1 is SGHDN and CDR2 is FVKESK. This CDR3 reads CASSQAGSSFKAFF.

This sequence joins TRBV12-3 or TRBV12-4 and TRBJ1-1; TCRdb designates TRBD1, a call that cannot be tested without DNA. CDR3 length: 14 residues. CDR3 region: CASSWGHVVTEAFF.

This chain connects TRBV7-9 to TRBJ1-6. Germline assignment: CDR1 SEHNR and CDR2 FQNEAQ (reference sequence). The length of the CDR3 is 15 residues. The chain's CDR3 is CASSFSSSYNSPLHF.

CDR3 residues: CASSSDPGPTSTDTQYF. The chain recombines TRBV5-1 with TRBJ2-3; TCRdb lists TRBD1, though no DNA is available to test this call. The CDR3 consists of 17 residues. Per the germline V gene, CDR1 is SGHRS and CDR2 is YFSETQ. Variable domain in full (rest from reference TRBV5-1 and TRBJ2-3): KAGVTQTPRYLIKTRGQQVTLSCSPISGHRSVSWYQQTPGQGLQFLFEYFSETQRNKGNFPGRFSGRQFSNSRSEMNVSTLELGDSALYLCASSSDPGPTSTDTQYFGPGTRLTVL.

The CDR3 sequence is CASSPISGYRGELFF. The chain joins TRBV11-2 to TRBJ2-2; TCRdb calls TRBD2, which cannot be checked without DNA. The CDR3 is 15 residues long. Germline V gene sequence: CDR1 SGHAT, CDR2 FQNNGV. Together with reference TRBV11-2 and TRBJ2-2, the CDR3 gives the full variable domain: EAGVAQSPRYKIIEKRQSVAFWCNPISGHATLYWYQQILGQGPKLLIQFQNNGVVDDSQLPKDRFSAERLKGVDSTLKIQPAKLEDSAVYLCASSPISGYRGELFFGEGSRLTVL.

The chain recombines TRBV6-4 with TRBJ2-7; TCRdb reports TRBD1, a call that lacks DNA to check it against. This CDR3 spans 14 amino acids. Germline CDR1 and CDR2: MRHNA and SNTAGT. CDR3: CASSDTGGSDEQYF.

V usage is TRBV9 and J usage is TRBJ2-5; TCRdb's D gene call, TRBD2, goes unchecked for lack of DNA. The CDR3 consists of 15 residues. Germline CDR1 reads SGDLS; CDR2 reads YYNGEE. The CDR3 sequence is CASSVLSGGQETQYF.

The chain has TRBV12-3 or TRBV12-4 and TRBJ2-5. The CDR3 contains 13 residues. The CDR3 protein is CASSGVGQETQYF.

The chain links TRBV3-1 to TRBJ1-1. The CDR3 totals 14 residues. Germline CDR1 and CDR2: LGHDT and YNNKEL (reference sequence). CDR3 region: CASSPYILNSEAFF. The full variable domain, in which reference TRBV3-1 and TRBJ1-1 provide the parts outside the CDR3, is DTAVSQTPKYLVTQMGNDKSIKCEQNLGHDTMYWYKQDSKKFLKIMFSYNNKELIINETVPNRFSPKSPDKAHLNLHINSLELGDSAVYFCASSPYILNSEAFFGQGTRLTVV.

The rearrangement joins TRBV6-6 to TRBJ2-5; TCRdb picks TRBD1, but there is no DNA to check that call. CDR1 and CDR2 (germline): MNHNY, SVGAGI (reference sequence). This CDR3 spans 14 amino acids. CDR3 amino acids: CASSPEAQAETQYF.

CDR3 sequence reads: CSANAGATIRSYNEQFF. The chain uses TRBV20-1 and TRBJ2-1; without DNA, the TCRdb call of TRBD1 cannot be checked. This CDR3 is 17 amino acids long. Germline V gene lookup returns CDR1 DFQATT and CDR2 SNEGSKA (reference sequence).

V is TRBV10-3 and J is TRBJ2-2. Per the germline V gene, CDR1 is ENHRY and CDR2 is SYGVKD. This CDR3 contains 13 residues. The CDR3 here is CAISEVQGGELFF.

The V gene is TRBV6-5, the J gene TRBJ1-1; TCRdb names TRBD1, which stays unverified in the absence of DNA. Germline CDR1 reads MNHEY; CDR2 reads SVGAGI. The CDR3 has 17 residues. CDR3 amino acids: CASSYYDRPRRNTEAFF.

CDR3 region: CASSLEGPTEAFF. The chain couples TRBV12-3 or TRBV12-4 to TRBJ1-1. CDR3 size: 13 residues.

The V and J genes are TRBV6-1 and TRBJ1-5. Germline V gene lookup returns CDR1 MNHNS and CDR2 SASEGT. This CDR3 is 15 amino acids long. This chain's CDR3 is CASSSEPTSNQPQHF.

The chain has TRBV24-1 and TRBJ2-3; TCRdb's D gene call, TRBD2, goes unchecked for lack of DNA. The germline V gene encodes CDR1 KGHDR and CDR2 SFDVKD. The CDR3 consists of 15 residues. The CDR3 sequence: CAAGGDSGRSDTQYF.

V usage is TRBV5-1 and J usage is TRBJ2-3; TCRdb lists TRBD1, though no DNA is available to test this call. The CDR3 spans 15 residues. CDR1 and CDR2 from the germline V gene are SGHRS and YFSETQ. CDR3 sequence reads: CASSLYGQSTDTQYF.

V gene TRBV19 combines with J gene TRBJ2-1; TCRdb outputs TRBD2, but without DNA this stays unchecked. The CDR3 is made up of 13 amino acids. The germline gives CDR1 LNHDA, CDR2 SQIVND (reference sequence). The CDR3 region is CVSSNLASNEQFF.